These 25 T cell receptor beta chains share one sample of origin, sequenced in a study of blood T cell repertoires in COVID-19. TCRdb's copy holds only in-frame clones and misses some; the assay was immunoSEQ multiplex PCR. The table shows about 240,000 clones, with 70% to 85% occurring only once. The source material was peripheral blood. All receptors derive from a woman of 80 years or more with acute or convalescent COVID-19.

The CDR3 loop reads CASSAQGTDTQYF. In DNA, the CDR3 is TGTGCCAGCAGCGCCCAGGGCACAGATACGCAGTATTTT. This chain links TRBV5-4 with TRBJ2-3; no reliable D call. CDR3 size: 13 residues. Germline lookup yields CDR1 SGHNT and CDR2 YYREEE (reference sequence). V was cut by 4 bases and J by 1 base, with 7 bases left in between.

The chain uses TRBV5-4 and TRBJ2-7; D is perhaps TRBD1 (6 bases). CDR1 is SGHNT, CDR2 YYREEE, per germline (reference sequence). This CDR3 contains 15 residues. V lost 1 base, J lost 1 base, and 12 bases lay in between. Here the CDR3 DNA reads TGTGCCAGCAGCTTGAAAAGTACAGGGTCCTACGAGCAGTACTTC. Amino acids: CASSLKSTGSYEQYF. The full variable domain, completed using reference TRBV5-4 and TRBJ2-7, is ETGVTQSPTHLIKTRGQQVTLRCSSQSGHNTVSWYQQALGQGPQFIFQYYREEENGRGNFPPRFSGLQFPNYSSELNVNALELDDSALYLCASSLKSTGSYEQYFGPGTRLTVT.

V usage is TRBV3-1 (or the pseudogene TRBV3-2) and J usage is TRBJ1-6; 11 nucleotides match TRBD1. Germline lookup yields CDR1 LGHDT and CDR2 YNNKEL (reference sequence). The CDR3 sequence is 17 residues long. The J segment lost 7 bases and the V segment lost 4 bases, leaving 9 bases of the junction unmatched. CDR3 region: CASSLGTGGFSNSPLHF. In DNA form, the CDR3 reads TGTGCCAGCAGCCTTGGGACAGGGGGATTCTCGAATTCACCCCTCCACTTT.

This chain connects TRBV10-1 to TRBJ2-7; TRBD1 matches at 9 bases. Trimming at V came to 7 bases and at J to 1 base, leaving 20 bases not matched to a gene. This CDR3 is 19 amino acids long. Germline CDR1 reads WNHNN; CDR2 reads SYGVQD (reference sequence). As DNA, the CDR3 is TGCGCCAGCACTGACCCTTCCGGGACAGGGCGTAGCAGATCCTACGAGCAGTACTTC. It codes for CASTDPSGTGRSRSYEQYF.

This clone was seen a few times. The CDR3 DNA sequence: TGTGCCAGCAGCTTTAACGCGGGGGCCGGGGAGCTGTTTTTT. Its protein product is CASSFNAGAGELFF. The V call is TRBV27, the J call TRBJ2-2; the match to TRBD2 covers 7 bases. With V trimmed by 6 bases and J by 6 bases, 7 bases remained unmatched. The CDR3 spans 14 residues. Germline V CDR1 and CDR2: MNHEY, SMNVEV (reference sequence).

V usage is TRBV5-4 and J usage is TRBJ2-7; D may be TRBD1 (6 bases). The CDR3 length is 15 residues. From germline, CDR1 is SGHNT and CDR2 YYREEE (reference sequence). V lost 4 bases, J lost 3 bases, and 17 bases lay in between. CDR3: CASSPAGTRVYEQYF. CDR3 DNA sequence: TGTGCCAGCAGCCCAGCCGGGACAAGGGTCTACGAGCAGTACTTC.

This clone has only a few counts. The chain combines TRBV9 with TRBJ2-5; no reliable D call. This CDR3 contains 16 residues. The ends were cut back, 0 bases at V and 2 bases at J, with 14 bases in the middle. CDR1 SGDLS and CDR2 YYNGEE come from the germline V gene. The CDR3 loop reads CASSVEPLTRQETQYF. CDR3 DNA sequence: TGTGCCAGCAGCGTAGAACCCTTGACACGTCAAGAGACCCAGTACTTC. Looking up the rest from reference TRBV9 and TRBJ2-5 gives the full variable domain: DSGVTQTPKHLITATGQRVTLRCSPRSGDLSVYWYQQSLDQGLQFLIQYYNGEERAKGNILERFSAQQFPDLHSELNLSSLELGDSALYFCASSVEPLTRQETQYFGPGTRLLVL.

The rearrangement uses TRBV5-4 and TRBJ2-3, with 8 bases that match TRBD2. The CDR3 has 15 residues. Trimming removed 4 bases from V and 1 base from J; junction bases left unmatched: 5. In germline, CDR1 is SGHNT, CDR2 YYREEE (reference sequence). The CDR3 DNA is TGTGCCAGCAGCATGGGACTAGAGGGCACAGATACGCAGTATTTT. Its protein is CASSMGLEGTDTQYF.

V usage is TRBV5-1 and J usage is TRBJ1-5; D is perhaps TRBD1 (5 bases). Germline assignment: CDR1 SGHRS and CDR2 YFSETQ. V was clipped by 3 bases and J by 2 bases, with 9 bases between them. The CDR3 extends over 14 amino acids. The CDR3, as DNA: TGCGCCAGCAGCTCGGAAGGGGGCAATCAGCCCCAGCATTTT. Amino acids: CASSSEGGNQPQHF.

In DNA form, the CDR3 reads TGCGCCAGCAGCCAAGAACACCGTGTCAATGAAAAACTGTTTTTT. Its protein is CASSQEHRVNEKLFF. V gene TRBV4-3 combines with J gene TRBJ1-4; D gene uncertain. Trimming took 0 bases from V and 5 from J, leaving 10 bases between them. Germline values: CDR1 LGHNA, CDR2 YSLEER. The CDR3 is 15 residues long.

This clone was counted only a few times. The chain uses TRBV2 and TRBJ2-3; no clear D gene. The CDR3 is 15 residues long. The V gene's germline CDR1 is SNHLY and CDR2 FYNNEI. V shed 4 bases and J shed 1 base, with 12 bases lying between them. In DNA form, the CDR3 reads TGTGCCAGCAGTGGTTCGGCTAGTGGCACAGATACGCAGTATTTT. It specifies CASSGSASGTDTQYF. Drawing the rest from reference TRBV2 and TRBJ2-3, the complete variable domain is EPEVTQTPSHQVTQMGQEVILRCVPISNHLYFYWYRQILGQKVEFLVSFYNNEISEKSEIFDDQFSVERPDGSNFTLKIRSTKLEDSAMYFCASSGSASGTDTQYFGPGTRLTVL.

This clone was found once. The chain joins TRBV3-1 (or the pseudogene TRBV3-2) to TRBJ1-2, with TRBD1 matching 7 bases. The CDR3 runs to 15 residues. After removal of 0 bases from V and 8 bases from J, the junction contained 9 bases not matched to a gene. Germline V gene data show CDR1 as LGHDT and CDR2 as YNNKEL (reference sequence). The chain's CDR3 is CASSQDLPGGGGYTF. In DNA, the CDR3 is TGTGCCAGCAGCCAAGATCTGCCAGGGGGTGGGGGCTACACCTTC.

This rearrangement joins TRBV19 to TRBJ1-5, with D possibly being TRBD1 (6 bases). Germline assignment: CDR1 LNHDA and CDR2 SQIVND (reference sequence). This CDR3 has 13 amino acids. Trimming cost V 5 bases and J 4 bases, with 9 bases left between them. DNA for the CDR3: TGTGCCAGTAGTCTGGGGGCGAATCAGCCCCAGCATTTT. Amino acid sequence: CASSLGANQPQHF.

The CDR3 DNA reads TGTGCCAGCAGCTTAGAAAGCGGGGGGTACAATGAGCAGTTCTTC. This sequence encodes CASSLESGGYNEQFF. The chain carries TRBV7-2 and TRBJ2-1; 9 bases agree with TRBD2. Germline V gene lookup returns CDR1 SGHTA and CDR2 FQGNSA. The CDR3 extends over 15 amino acids. Trimming at V came to 1 base and at J to 4 bases, leaving 2 bases not matched to a gene.

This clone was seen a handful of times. The CDR3 DNA sequence: TGCGCCAGCAGCTTAACCTGGCTGGAAGGAAAGAGGGCTGGCTACACCTTC. The encoded protein is CASSLTWLEGKRAGYTF. The V call is TRBV5-1, the J call TRBJ1-2; D is unresolved. The CDR3 has 17 residues. Trimming stripped 2 bases from V and 7 bases from J, with 24 bases between. Per germline, CDR1 SGHRS and CDR2 YFSETQ.

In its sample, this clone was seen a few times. In nucleotides, the CDR3 is TGTGCCAGCAGTTACGAAATGCTGGGACAGGGGTCCTATCAGCCCCAGCATTTT. Amino acid sequence: CASSYEMLGQGSYQPQHF. The rearrangement links TRBV6-2 or TRBV6-3 to TRBJ1-5, with 10 bases identical to TRBD1. V was clipped by 2 bases and J by 5 bases; unmatched bases: 12. This CDR3 contains 18 residues. Germline CDR1 MNHEY, CDR2 SVGEGT.

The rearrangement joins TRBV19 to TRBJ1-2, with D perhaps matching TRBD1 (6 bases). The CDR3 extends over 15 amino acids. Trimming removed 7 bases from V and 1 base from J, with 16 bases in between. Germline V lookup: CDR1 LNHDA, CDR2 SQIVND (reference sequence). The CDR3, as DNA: TGTGCCAGTAATACAGGGTTGGGAAATAACTATGGCTACACCTTC. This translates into CASNTGLGNNYGYTF.

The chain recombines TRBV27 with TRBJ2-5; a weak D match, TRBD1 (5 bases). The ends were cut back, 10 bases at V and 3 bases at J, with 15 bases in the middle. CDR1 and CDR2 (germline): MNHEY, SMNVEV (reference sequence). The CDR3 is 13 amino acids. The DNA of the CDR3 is TGTGCCACCCTCGAAGAAGGGGAAGAGACCCAGTACTTC. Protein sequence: CATLEEGEETQYF.

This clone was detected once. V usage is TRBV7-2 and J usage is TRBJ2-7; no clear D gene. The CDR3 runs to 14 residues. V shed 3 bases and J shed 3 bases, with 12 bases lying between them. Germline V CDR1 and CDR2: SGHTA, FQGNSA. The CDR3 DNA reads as TGTGCCAGCAGCTTCACGGAGCACGGCTACGAGCAGTACTTC. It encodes CASSFTEHGYEQYF.

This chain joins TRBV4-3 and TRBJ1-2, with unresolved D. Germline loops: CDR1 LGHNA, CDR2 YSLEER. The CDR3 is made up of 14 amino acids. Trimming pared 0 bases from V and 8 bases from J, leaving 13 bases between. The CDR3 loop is CASSQDREVSGYTF. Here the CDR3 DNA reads TGCGCCAGCAGCCAAGATCGGGAGGTGAGCGGCTACACCTTC.

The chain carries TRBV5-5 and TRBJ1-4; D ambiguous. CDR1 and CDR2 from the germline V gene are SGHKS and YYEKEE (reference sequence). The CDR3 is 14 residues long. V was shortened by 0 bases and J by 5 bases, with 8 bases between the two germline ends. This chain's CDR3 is CASSLGRGNEKLFF. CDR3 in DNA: TGTGCCAGCAGCTTGGGGCGAGGGAATGAAAAACTGTTTTTT.

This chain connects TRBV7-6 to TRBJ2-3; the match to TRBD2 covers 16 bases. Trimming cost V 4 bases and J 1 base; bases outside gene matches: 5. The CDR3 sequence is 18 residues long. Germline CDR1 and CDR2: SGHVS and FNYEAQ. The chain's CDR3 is CASSSPGLAGGGTDTQYF. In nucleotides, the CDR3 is TGTGCCAGCAGCTCACCGGGACTAGCGGGGGGGGGCACAGATACGCAGTATTTT.

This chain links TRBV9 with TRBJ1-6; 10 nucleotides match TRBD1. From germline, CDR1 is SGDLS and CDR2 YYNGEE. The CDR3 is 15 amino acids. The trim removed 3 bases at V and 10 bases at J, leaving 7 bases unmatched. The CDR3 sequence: CASSGGDRGRSPLHF. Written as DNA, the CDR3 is TGTGCCAGCAGCGGAGGGGACAGGGGAAGGTCACCCCTCCACTTT.

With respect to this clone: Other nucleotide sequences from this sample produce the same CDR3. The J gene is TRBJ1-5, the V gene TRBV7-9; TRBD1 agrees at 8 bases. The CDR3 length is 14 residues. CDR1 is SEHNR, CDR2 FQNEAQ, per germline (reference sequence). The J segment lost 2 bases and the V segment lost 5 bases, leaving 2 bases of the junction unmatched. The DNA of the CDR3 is TGTGCCAGCAGCCTGGGACAGGGCAATCAGCCCCAGCATTTT. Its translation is CASSLGQGNQPQHF.

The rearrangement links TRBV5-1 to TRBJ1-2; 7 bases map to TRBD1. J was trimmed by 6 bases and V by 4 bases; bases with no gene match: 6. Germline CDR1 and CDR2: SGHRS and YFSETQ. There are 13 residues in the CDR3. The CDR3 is CASSIRQGDGYTF. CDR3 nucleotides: TGCGCCAGCAGCATTCGACAGGGAGATGGCTACACCTTC.